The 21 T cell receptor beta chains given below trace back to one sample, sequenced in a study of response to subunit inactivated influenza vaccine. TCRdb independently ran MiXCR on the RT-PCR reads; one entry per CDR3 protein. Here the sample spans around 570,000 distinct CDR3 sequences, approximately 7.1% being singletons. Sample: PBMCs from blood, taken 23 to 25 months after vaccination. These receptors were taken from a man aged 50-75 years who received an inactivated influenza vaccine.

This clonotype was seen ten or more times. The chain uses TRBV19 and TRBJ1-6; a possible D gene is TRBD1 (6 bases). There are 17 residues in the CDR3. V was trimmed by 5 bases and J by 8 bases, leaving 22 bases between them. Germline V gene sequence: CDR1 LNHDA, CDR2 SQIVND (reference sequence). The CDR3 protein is CASSATGPRGGYSPLHF. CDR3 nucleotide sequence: TGTGCCAGTAGTGCCACCGGGCCGAGAGGGGGATATTCACCCCTCCACTTT.

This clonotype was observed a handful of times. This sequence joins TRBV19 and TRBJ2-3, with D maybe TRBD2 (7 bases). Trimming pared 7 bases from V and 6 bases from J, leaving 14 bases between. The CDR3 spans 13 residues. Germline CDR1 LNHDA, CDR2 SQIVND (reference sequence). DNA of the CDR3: TGTGCCAGTAAGGGGGGGGCCAGCGATACGCAGTATTTT. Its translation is CASKGGASDTQYF.

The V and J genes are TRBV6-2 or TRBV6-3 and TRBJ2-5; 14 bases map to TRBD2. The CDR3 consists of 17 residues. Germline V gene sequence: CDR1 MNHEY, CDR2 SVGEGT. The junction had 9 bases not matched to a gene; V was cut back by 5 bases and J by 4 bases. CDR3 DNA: TGTGCCAGCAGTGGGACTAGCGGGAGACGTGGGCTAGAGACCCAGTACTTC. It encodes CASSGTSGRRGLETQYF.

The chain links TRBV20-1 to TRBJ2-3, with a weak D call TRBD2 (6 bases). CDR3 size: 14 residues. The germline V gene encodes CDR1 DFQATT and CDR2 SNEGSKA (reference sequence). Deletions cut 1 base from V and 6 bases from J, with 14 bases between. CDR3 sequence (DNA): TGCAGTGCTAGAGCGGGAGCAGAATCCGATACGCAGTATTTT. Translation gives CSARAGAESDTQYF.

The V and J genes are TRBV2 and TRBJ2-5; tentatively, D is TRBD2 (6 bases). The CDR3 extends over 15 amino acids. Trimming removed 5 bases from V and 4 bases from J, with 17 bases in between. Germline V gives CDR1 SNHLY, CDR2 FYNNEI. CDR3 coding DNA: TGTGCCAGCAGTAACGCCGCTGGAGGGTCAGAGACCCAGTACTTC. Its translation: CASSNAAGGSETQYF.

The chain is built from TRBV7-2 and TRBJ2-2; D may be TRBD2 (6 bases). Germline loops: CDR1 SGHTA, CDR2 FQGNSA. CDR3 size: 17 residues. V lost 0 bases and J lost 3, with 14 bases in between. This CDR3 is CASSLAAGPIYTGELFF. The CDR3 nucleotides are TGTGCCAGCAGCTTAGCCGCGGGACCAATCTACACCGGGGAGCTGTTTTTT.

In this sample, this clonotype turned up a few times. The CDR3 here is CASSKGLAGGRETQYF. Here the CDR3 DNA reads TGCGCCAGCAGCAAGGGACTAGCGGGAGGTAGAGAGACCCAGTACTTC. The V call is TRBV4-1, the J call TRBJ2-5; 15 bases align to TRBD2. The germline CDR1 and CDR2 sequences are MGHRA and YSYEKL. This CDR3 is 16 amino acids long. V lost 5 bases, J lost 4 bases, and 5 bases stayed unmatched.

This CDR3 is CASSMLQGHEQYF. CDR3 sequence (DNA): TGTGCCAGTAGTATGTTACAGGGCCACGAGCAGTACTTC. The chain combines TRBV19 with TRBJ2-7; TRBD1 might be the D (6 bases). The V end lost 3 bases, the J end lost 5 bases, and 11 bases lay between the germline ends. Germline lookup yields CDR1 LNHDA and CDR2 SQIVND (reference sequence). This CDR3 has 13 residues. The variable domain in full, with the rest retrieved from reference TRBV19 and TRBJ2-7, is DGGITQSPKYLFRKEGQNVTLSCEQNLNHDAMYWYRQDPGQGLRLIYYSQIVNDFQKGDIAEGYSVSREKKESFPLTVTSAQKNPTAFYLCASSMLQGHEQYFGPGTRLTVT.

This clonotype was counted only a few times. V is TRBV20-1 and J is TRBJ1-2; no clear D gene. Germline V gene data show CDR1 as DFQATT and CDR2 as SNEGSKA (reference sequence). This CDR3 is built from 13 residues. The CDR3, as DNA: TGCACCCCTCCCTTGGAGAGCTTCTATGGCTACACCTTC. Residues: CTPPLESFYGYTF.

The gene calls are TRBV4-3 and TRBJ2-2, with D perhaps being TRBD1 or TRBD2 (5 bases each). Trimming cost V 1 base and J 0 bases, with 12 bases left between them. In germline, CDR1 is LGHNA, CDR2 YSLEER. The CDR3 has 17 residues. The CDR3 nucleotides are TGCGCCAGCAGCCAAGGAACTGGGACGACGAACACCGGGGAGCTGTTTTTT. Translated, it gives CASSQGTGTTNTGELFF.

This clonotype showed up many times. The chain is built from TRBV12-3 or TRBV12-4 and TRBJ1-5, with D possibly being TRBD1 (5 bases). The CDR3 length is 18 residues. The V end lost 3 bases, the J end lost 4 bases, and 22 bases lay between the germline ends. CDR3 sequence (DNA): TGTGCCAGCAGTTTTTTCAGGGCGAATTGGAATAGGAATCAGCCCCAGCATTTT. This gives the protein CASSFFRANWNRNQPQHF.

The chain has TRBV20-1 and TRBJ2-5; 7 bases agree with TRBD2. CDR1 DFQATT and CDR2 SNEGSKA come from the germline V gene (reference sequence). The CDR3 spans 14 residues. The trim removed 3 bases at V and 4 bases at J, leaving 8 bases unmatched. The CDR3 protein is CSASGGVYLETQYF. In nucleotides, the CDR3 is TGCAGTGCTAGTGGGGGGGTCTACTTAGAGACCCAGTACTTC.

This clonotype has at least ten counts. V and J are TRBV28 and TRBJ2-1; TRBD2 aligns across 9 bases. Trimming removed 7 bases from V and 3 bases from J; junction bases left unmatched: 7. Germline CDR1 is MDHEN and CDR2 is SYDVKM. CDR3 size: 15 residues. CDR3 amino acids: CASKAREGVYNEQFF. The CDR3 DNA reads TGTGCCAGCAAGGCGCGGGAGGGGGTCTACAATGAGCAGTTCTTC.

The DNA for the CDR3 is TGTGCCAGCAGTGCACTAGCGGGAAACACAGATACGCAGTATTTT. Translated: CASSALAGNTDTQYF. The chain employs TRBV2 and TRBJ2-3; 10 positions agree with TRBD2. The germline CDR1 and CDR2 sequences are SNHLY and FYNNEI. V was clipped by 4 bases and J by 2 bases; unmatched bases: 3. The CDR3 covers 15 residues.

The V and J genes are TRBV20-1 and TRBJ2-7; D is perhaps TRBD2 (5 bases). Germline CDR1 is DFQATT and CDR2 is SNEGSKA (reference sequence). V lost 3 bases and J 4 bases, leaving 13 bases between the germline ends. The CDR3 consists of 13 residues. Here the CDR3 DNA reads TGCAGTGCTAGGAGCCTAGCTGGTTACGAGCAGTACTTC. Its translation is CSARSLAGYEQYF.

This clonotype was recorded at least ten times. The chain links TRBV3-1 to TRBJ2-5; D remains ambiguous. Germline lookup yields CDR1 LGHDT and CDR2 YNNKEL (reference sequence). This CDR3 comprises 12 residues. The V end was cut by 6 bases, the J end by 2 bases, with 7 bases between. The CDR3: CASRRLQETQYF. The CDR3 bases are TGTGCCAGCAGGCGATTACAAGAGACCCAGTACTTC.

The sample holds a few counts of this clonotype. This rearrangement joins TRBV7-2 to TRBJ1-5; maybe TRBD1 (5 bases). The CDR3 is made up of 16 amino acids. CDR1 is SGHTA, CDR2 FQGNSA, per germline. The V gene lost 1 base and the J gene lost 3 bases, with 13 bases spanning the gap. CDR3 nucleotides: TGTGCCAGCAGCTTAGGGATCGAGACAGTCAATCAGCCCCAGCATTTT. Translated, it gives CASSLGIETVNQPQHF. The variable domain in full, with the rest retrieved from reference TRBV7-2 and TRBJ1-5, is GAGVSQSPSNKVTEKGKDVELRCDPISGHTALYWYRQSLGQGLEFLIYFQGNSAPDKSGLPSDRFSAERTGGSVSTLTIQRTQQEDSAVYLCASSLGIETVNQPQHFGDGTRLSIL.

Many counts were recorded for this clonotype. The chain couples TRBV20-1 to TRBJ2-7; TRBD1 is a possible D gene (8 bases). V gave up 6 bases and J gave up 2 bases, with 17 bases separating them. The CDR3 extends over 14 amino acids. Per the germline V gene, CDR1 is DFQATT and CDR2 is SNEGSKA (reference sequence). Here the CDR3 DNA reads TGCAGTGCGTATTACAGGGGGGGCCCCTACGAGCAGTACTTC. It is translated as CSAYYRGGPYEQYF.

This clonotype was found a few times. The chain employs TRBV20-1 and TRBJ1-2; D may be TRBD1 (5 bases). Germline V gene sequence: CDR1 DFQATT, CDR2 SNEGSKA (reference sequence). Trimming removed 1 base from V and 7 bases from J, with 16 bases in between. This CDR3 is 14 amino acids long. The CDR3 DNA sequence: TGCAGTGCTAGAGGGGGCAGGCCGGGAGGTGGCTACACCTTC. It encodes CSARGGRPGGGYTF.

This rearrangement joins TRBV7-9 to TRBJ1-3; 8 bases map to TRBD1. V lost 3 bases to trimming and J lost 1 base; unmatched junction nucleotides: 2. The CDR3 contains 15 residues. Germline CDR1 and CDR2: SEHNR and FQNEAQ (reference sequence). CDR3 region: CASSFWTGSGNTIYF. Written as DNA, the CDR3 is TGTGCCAGCAGCTTTTGGACAGGGTCTGGAAACACCATATATTTT.

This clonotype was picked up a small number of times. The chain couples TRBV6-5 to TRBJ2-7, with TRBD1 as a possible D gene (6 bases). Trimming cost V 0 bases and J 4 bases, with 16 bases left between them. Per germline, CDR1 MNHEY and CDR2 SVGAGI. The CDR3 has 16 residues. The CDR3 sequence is CASSYSERGFIYEQYF. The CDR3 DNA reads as TGTGCCAGCAGTTACTCGGAGAGGGGGTTTATATACGAGCAGTACTTC.